This entry lists 29 T cell receptor beta chains sequenced from one sample in a study of Graves' ophthalmopathy and Graves' hyperthyroidism. For repertoire sequencing, the TCR beta CDR3 regions were amplified from RNA transcripts. First-round RT-PCR employed HTBI primers, with a second-round multiplex PCR after it. One entry per CDR3 protein results from TCRdb running MiXCR on the multiplex PCR reads. The sample lists 650,000 to 900,000 distinct CDR3 sequences, roughly 41% occurring once. The sample consisted of peripheral blood. The receptors here all came from an adult man with Graves' ophthalmopathy.

The table lists this clonotype with many counts. This rearrangement joins TRBV7-2 to TRBJ1-1; D call uncertain. CDR3 length: 12 amino acids. Per germline, CDR1 SGHTA and CDR2 FQGNSA. Trimming stripped 1 base from V and 11 bases from J, with 11 bases between. CDR3 amino acids: CASSLGPTAAFF. CDR3 nucleotides: TGTGCCAGCAGCTTAGGGCCGACGGCGGCTTTCTTT.

The rearrangement uses TRBV11-1 and TRBJ2-7, with 7 bases that match TRBD1. The germline V gene encodes CDR1 SGHAT and CDR2 FQDESV (reference sequence). There are 15 residues in the CDR3. Germline trimming cut 6 bases from V and 1 base from J; bases unmatched to any gene: 9. CDR3 DNA sequence: TGTGCCAGCAGGAGGACAGGCTCGGAATCCTACGAGCAGTACTTC. It encodes CASRRTGSESYEQYF.

Remarks on this clonotype: Mismatch with germline at one junction end may stem from a read error. The chain couples TRBV5-5 to TRBJ2-5, with 8 nucleotides matching TRBD1. CDR1 is SGHKS, CDR2 YYEKEE, per germline (reference sequence). CDR3 length: 14 residues. The CDR3 loop is CASSLDRAQDSQYF. CDR3 nucleotide sequence: TGCGCCAGCAGCTTGGACAGGGCTCAAGACTCCCAGTACTTC.

V is TRBV2 and J is TRBJ2-7, with 8 bases fitting TRBD2. After removal of 8 bases from V and 3 bases from J, the junction contained 12 bases not matched to a gene. The CDR3 covers 15 residues. CDR1 and CDR2 (germline): SNHLY, FYNNEI. This CDR3 reads CASGPAGGIGYEQYF. DNA for the CDR3: TGTGCCAGCGGCCCCGCGGGGGGAATCGGCTACGAGCAGTACTTC.

This clonotype was recorded a few times. The chain recombines TRBV7-2 with TRBJ1-5, with D possibly being TRBD1 (5 bases). Between the trimmed V and J ends, which lost 5 bases and 0 bases, there was a span of 14 bases. The CDR3 has 16 residues. The germline CDR1 and CDR2 sequences are SGHTA and FQGNSA. In DNA, the CDR3 is TGTGCCAGCAGCACAAGACAGACCGATAGCAATCAGCCCCAGCATTTT. It is translated as CASSTRQTDSNQPQHF.

The CDR3 nucleotides read TGTGCCACCAGCAGAGGGGTTGACGAGCAGCCCCAGCATTTT. Its translation is CATSRGVDEQPQHF. This chain connects TRBV15 to TRBJ1-5; D is unresolved. CDR3 size: 14 residues. Germline V gene data show CDR1 as LNHNV and CDR2 as YYDKDF (reference sequence). Trimming cost V 1 base and J 7 bases, with 11 bases left between them.

The chain is built from TRBV24-1 and TRBJ1-5; 10 nucleotides line up with TRBD1. The germline V gene has CDR1 KGHDR and CDR2 SFDVKD. V trimming: 11 bases; J trimming: 5 bases; junction bases outside the gene matches: 8. The CDR3 has 14 residues. CDR3 sequence reads: CASPAGTGDQPQHF. The CDR3 coding sequence is TGTGCCAGCCCCGCAGGGACAGGGGATCAGCCCCAGCATTTT.

With regard to this clonotype: An end of the junction does not agree with germline; a read error may underlie this. The chain employs TRBV10-3 and TRBJ2-7; D is undetermined. CDR1 and CDR2 from the germline V gene are ENHRY and SYGVKD. This CDR3 has 12 amino acids. The CDR3 sequence is CASSSIAGEQYF. The CDR3 coding sequence is TGTGCCAGCAGTTCAATCGCCGGGGAGCAGTACTTC.

The rearrangement links TRBV7-9 to TRBJ2-7; the D gene is possibly TRBD1 (5 bases). CDR1 is SEHNR and CDR2 is FQNEAQ in the germline V gene (reference sequence). The ends were cut back, 1 base at V and 3 bases at J, with 13 bases in the middle. This CDR3 is built from 15 residues. CDR3 amino acids: CASSLVEGAVYEQYF. The CDR3 DNA follows: TGTGCCAGCAGCTTAGTGGAAGGGGCAGTCTACGAGCAGTACTTC.

This clonotype was seen at least ten times. J is TRBJ2-7 and V is TRBV11-2, with 8 bases identical to TRBD1. The trim removed 4 bases at V and 5 bases at J, leaving 7 bases unmatched. This CDR3 spans 14 amino acids. From germline, CDR1 is SGHAT and CDR2 FQNNGV. The CDR3 spells CASSSGTGVDEQYF. The CDR3 nucleotides are TGTGCCAGCAGCTCCGGGACAGGAGTCGACGAGCAGTACTTC.

The V call is TRBV25-1, the J call TRBJ1-2; a possible D gene is TRBD1 (6 bases). Per germline, CDR1 MGHDK and CDR2 SYGVNS. This CDR3 is built from 15 residues. The V and J ends lost 5 bases and 0 bases respectively, with 13 bases between them. The CDR3 is CASSYSGTSNYGYTF. CDR3 in DNA: TGTGCCAGCAGTTACTCCGGGACATCTAACTATGGCTACACCTTC.

Only a few counts were recorded for this clonotype. The chain carries TRBV5-4 and TRBJ1-6; no firm D call. This CDR3 region has 14 residues. In germline, CDR1 is SGHNT, CDR2 YYREEE (reference sequence). Trimming removed 4 bases from V and 10 bases from J, with 15 bases in between. CDR3 protein: CASSPGRIVSPLHF. The CDR3 DNA reads as TGTGCCAGCAGCCCAGGCCGTATTGTATCACCCCTCCACTTT.

This clonotype was detected a few times. This chain links TRBV24-1 with TRBJ1-5; 9 nucleotides align to TRBD1. CDR3 length: 16 amino acids. V lost 4 bases and J lost 5; bases outside the gene matches: 8. The germline V gene encodes CDR1 KGHDR and CDR2 SFDVKD. The CDR3 bases are TGTGCCACCAGTGACCCAGGGACAGGGACGGATCAGCCCCAGCATTTT. This translates into CATSDPGTGTDQPQHF.

This chain links TRBV19 with TRBJ1-1, with 10 bases matching TRBD1. The J segment lost 4 bases and the V segment lost 7 bases, leaving 9 bases of the junction unmatched. Germline lookup yields CDR1 LNHDA and CDR2 SQIVND (reference sequence). The CDR3 is 15 residues long. CDR3: CASTGTGDVITEAFF. The CDR3 DNA reads as TGTGCCAGTACAGGGACAGGGGACGTGATCACTGAAGCTTTCTTT.

This clonotype was found a few times. The chain combines TRBV6-1 with TRBJ1-1; a weak D match, TRBD1 (5 bases). Per germline, CDR1 MNHNS and CDR2 SASEGT. The length of the CDR3 is 14 residues. Deletions cut 4 bases from V and 5 bases from J, with 14 bases between. Here the CDR3 reads CASSAVGGRTEAFF. The CDR3 DNA is TGTGCCAGCAGTGCAGTTGGGGGAAGGACTGAAGCTTTCTTT.

This clonotype appeared a single time. The chain recombines TRBV10-3 with TRBJ2-5; the D gene is possibly TRBD2 (7 bases). The length of the CDR3 is 14 residues. Germline assignment: CDR1 ENHRY and CDR2 SYGVKD. The V gene lost 10 bases and the J gene lost 2 bases, with 17 bases spanning the gap. CDR3 DNA: TGTGCCAGCATCCGGCGGGGGCGTCAAGAGACCCAGTACTTC. This sequence encodes CASIRRGRQETQYF.

V is TRBV7-8 and J is TRBJ2-5; 7 positions match TRBD1. The J call may be in error: the DNA end matches TRBJ2-7 better. CDR3 length: 15 residues. The V gene's germline CDR1 is SGHVS and CDR2 FQNEAQ. CDR3 amino acids: CASSWGQTAAYEQYF. The CDR3 DNA sequence: TGTGCCAGCAGCTGGGGACAGACGGCGGCCTACGAGCAGTACTTC.

This sequence joins TRBV19 and TRBJ2-7; D is possibly TRBD1 (5 bases). V gave up 9 bases and J gave up 6 bases, with 18 bases separating them. Per germline, CDR1 LNHDA and CDR2 SQIVND (reference sequence). The CDR3 consists of 13 residues. The CDR3 loop is CASYDRVAAEQYF. CDR3 DNA sequence: TGTGCCAGCTACGACAGAGTTGCCGCCGAGCAGTACTTC.

CDR3 residues: CASNITPGQVPRGQYF. Here the CDR3 DNA reads TGTGCCAGCAACATTACTCCGGGACAGGTTCCGAGGGGGCAGTACTTC. The genes are TRBV2 and TRBJ2-7; 8 bases match TRBD1. The germline CDR1 and CDR2 sequences are SNHLY and FYNNEI. The CDR3 has 16 residues. J was trimmed by 9 bases and V by 7 bases; bases with no gene match: 20.

This clonotype was seen many times. The rearrangement joins TRBV15 to TRBJ1-2; D is undetermined. The CDR3 consists of 13 residues. Germline V gene data show CDR1 as LNHNV and CDR2 as YYDKDF (reference sequence). The V end lost 3 bases, the J end lost 4 bases, and 9 bases lay between the germline ends. As DNA, the CDR3 is TGTGCCACCAGCAGTTGGGCAGGCTATGGCTACACCTTC. Its protein is CATSSWAGYGYTF.

This clonotype was found a few times. The chain joins TRBV12-3 or TRBV12-4 to TRBJ1-4, with 7 bases lining up with TRBD1. This CDR3 has 15 amino acids. With V trimmed by 6 bases and J by 4 bases, 8 bases remained unmatched. The CDR3 DNA reads as TGTGCCAGCAGACCCCGGGACAGCATTAATGAAAAACTGTTTTTT. The encoded protein is CASRPRDSINEKLFF.

The chain combines TRBV5-4 with TRBJ1-4; 8 bases agree with TRBD1. The CDR3 is made up of 14 amino acids. With V trimmed by 4 bases and J by 7 bases, 6 bases remained unmatched. Germline CDR1 SGHNT, CDR2 YYREEE (reference sequence). The CDR3 DNA follows: TGTGCCAGCAGCCAGGACAGGGCGGGTGAAAAACTGTTTTTT. Its translation is CASSQDRAGEKLFF.

On this clonotype: An end of the junction does not agree with germline; a read error may underlie this. The J gene is TRBJ1-1, the V gene TRBV10-2, with D perhaps matching TRBD1 (6 bases). The length of the CDR3 is 14 residues. Germline V gene lookup returns CDR1 WSHSY and CDR2 SAAADI. The CDR3 DNA follows: TGTGCCAGCAGGCCAGGGGAGGTGAACACTGAAGCTTTCTTT. Its protein is CASRPGEVNTEAFF.

The table lists this clonotype with a few counts. V usage is TRBV20-1 and J usage is TRBJ2-7; TRBD2 matches at 14 bases. The CDR3 is made up of 16 amino acids. Unmatched junction bases numbered 12, after V lost 5 bases and J lost 6 bases. Germline V gene lookup returns CDR1 DFQATT and CDR2 SNEGSKA (reference sequence). DNA of the CDR3: TGCAGTGCTGTGCTGACGGGAGGGACTAGCGGGAGCGAGCAGTACTTC. This codes for CSAVLTGGTSGSEQYF.

The table lists this clonotype with many counts. This chain uses TRBV29-1 with TRBJ2-7; unclear D gene. The ends were cut back, 3 bases at V and 7 bases at J, with 22 bases in the middle. Germline V CDR1 and CDR2: SQVTM, ANQGSEA. This CDR3 has 15 residues. CDR3: CSVEERHGLVREQYF. The CDR3 region has the DNA TGCAGCGTTGAGGAGCGACATGGGTTGGTCCGAGAGCAGTACTTC.

The gene calls are TRBV11-1 and TRBJ1-4; 9 bases fit TRBD1. Germline CDR1 is SGHAT and CDR2 is FQDESV (reference sequence). This CDR3 contains 13 residues. J gave up 8 bases and V 8 bases, and 6 bases lay outside the gene matches. The CDR3 here is CASRTGGGEKLFF. Here the CDR3 DNA reads TGTGCCAGCCGAACAGGGGGCGGAGAAAAACTGTTTTTT.

V and J are TRBV5-1 and TRBJ2-7, with 11 bases lining up with TRBD2. Germline assignment: CDR1 SGHRS and CDR2 YFSETQ. V lost 4 bases and J lost 0; bases outside the gene matches: 9. The CDR3 is 17 residues long. Here the CDR3 reads CASSVVLAGASSYEQYF. DNA of the CDR3: TGCGCCAGCAGCGTTGTACTAGCGGGAGCATCCTCCTACGAGCAGTACTTC.

This sequence joins TRBV7-9 and TRBJ1-4; 7 nucleotides match TRBD1. The V gene end was trimmed by 4 bases and the J gene end by 0 bases; junction bases not matched to a gene: 5. CDR1 and CDR2 (germline): SEHNR, FQNEAQ (reference sequence). The CDR3 has 16 amino acids. CDR3 nucleotide sequence: TGTGCCAGCAGCTACCCGACAGGGACAACTAATGAAAAACTGTTTTTT. It yields the protein CASSYPTGTTNEKLFF.

The V gene is TRBV7-2, the J gene TRBJ2-7, with D hard to call. The CDR3 is 15 amino acids. Deletions cut 1 base from V and 2 bases from J, with 12 bases between. Germline V gene sequence: CDR1 SGHTA, CDR2 FQGNSA. The CDR3 spells CASSLDPTVTYEQYF. Written as DNA, the CDR3 is TGTGCCAGCAGCTTAGATCCGACGGTTACCTACGAGCAGTACTTC.